The 23 T cell receptor beta chains below all came from one sample that was sequenced in a study of cytomegalovirus exposure and HLA in healthy donors. This PCR relied on a set of 60 Vbeta primers and 13 Jbeta primers. Repertoires were generated with immunoSEQ multiplex PCR, while TCRdb's copy carries only in-frame clones and drops some. The repertoire includes 70,000 to 85,000 clones, over 70% of them detected once, and about 9% sits in the top ten. Sample: PBMCs. All receptors come from a man aged 40-49 years in good health and CMV-seropositive.

This chain's CDR3 is CAWSGYRGKNTGELFF. For the CDR3, the DNA is TGTGCCTGGAGTGGGTATAGAGGGAAGAACACCGGGGAGCTGTTTTTT. The rearrangement links TRBV30 to TRBJ2-2; possibly TRBD2 for D (5 bases). V shed 1 base and J shed 1 base, with 13 bases lying between them. The CDR3 has 16 residues. Germline assignment: CDR1 GTSNPN and CDR2 SVGIG (reference sequence).

The chain couples TRBV25-1 to TRBJ1-5, with TRBD1 matching 7 bases. The CDR3 extends over 16 amino acids. V lost 5 bases, J lost 0 bases, and 7 bases stayed unmatched. CDR1 is MGHDK and CDR2 is SYGVNS in the germline V gene. This chain's CDR3 is CASSRGGTDSNQPQHF. CDR3 coding DNA: TGTGCCAGCAGTCGGGGCGGGACAGATAGCAATCAGCCCCAGCATTTT.

The rearrangement links TRBV7-8 to TRBJ2-7; no definite D call. Germline lookup yields CDR1 SGHVS and CDR2 FQNEAQ. CDR3 length: 12 residues. V dropped 0 bases and J dropped 4 bases, with 4 bases sitting between them. In DNA, the CDR3 is TGTGCCAGCAGCTTAGCCCGTTACGAGCAGTACTTC. It is translated as CASSLARYEQYF. Variable domain in full (rest from reference TRBV7-8 and TRBJ2-7): GAGVSQSPRYKVAKRGQDVALRCDPISGHVSLFWYQQALGQGPEFLTYFQNEAQLDKSGLPSDRFFAERPEGSVSTLKIQRTQQEDSAVYLCASSLARYEQYFGPGTRLTVT.

The chain employs TRBV5-1 and TRBJ2-3; D is perhaps TRBD2 (6 bases). Between the trimmed V and J ends, which lost 1 base and 6 bases, there was a span of 18 bases. CDR1 SGHRS and CDR2 YFSETQ come from the germline V gene. This CDR3 has 16 amino acids. In DNA, the CDR3 is TGCGCCAGCAGCTTGTGGAGCGGAGGGGCAACGGATACGCAGTATTTT. Amino acids: CASSLWSGGATDTQYF.

V and J are TRBV11-3 and TRBJ2-5, with 9 bases matching TRBD1. Germline CDR1 reads SGHNT; CDR2 reads YENEEA. The length of the CDR3 is 16 residues. Trimming at V came to 1 base and at J to 2 bases, leaving 5 bases not matched to a gene. CDR3 nucleotide sequence: TGTGCCAGCAGCTTAGCCGCCGGGACAGGGCAAGAGACCCAGTACTTC. It specifies CASSLAAGTGQETQYF.

J is TRBJ2-7 and V is TRBV20-1, with D maybe TRBD1 (6 bases). CDR1 DFQATT and CDR2 SNEGSKA come from the germline V gene (reference sequence). The CDR3 is 11 residues long. V was cut by 7 bases and J by 4 bases, with 11 bases left in between. The CDR3 reads CSVLDRYEQYF. In DNA form, the CDR3 reads TGCAGTGTTCTGGACAGATACGAGCAGTACTTC.

The chain has TRBV5-1 and TRBJ2-5, with 10 bases that match TRBD2. The CDR3 spans 17 residues. Germline V gene data show CDR1 as SGHRS and CDR2 as YFSETQ. V shed 3 bases and J 4 bases; nucleotides not matched to a gene: 12. The CDR3 DNA reads TGCGCCAGCAGCTGGGGGTTAGCGGGAGGACCTAGAGAGACCCAGTACTTC. Protein: CASSWGLAGGPRETQYF.

The chain has TRBV29-1 and TRBJ2-7; D possibly corresponds to TRBD1 (6 bases). The V and J ends lost 1 base and 4 bases respectively, with 11 bases between them. The CDR3 loop spans 13 amino acids. In germline, CDR1 is SQVTM, CDR2 ANQGSEA. The CDR3 spells CSVEGQGRYEQYF. The CDR3 DNA sequence: TGCAGCGTTGAAGGGCAGGGGCGTTACGAGCAGTACTTC.

V usage is TRBV14 and J usage is TRBJ2-7, with a tentative D call TRBD1 (6 bases). This CDR3 is 16 amino acids long. Germline CDR1 reads SGHDN; CDR2 reads FVKESK. Trimming cost V 4 bases and J 2 bases, with 18 bases left between them. CDR3 in amino acids: CASSPLAGDGAYEQYF. The CDR3 coding sequence is TGTGCCAGCAGCCCCCTGGCAGGGGACGGGGCCTACGAGCAGTACTTC.

The rearrangement joins TRBV30 to TRBJ2-7, with D tentatively TRBD2 (6 bases). The CDR3 has 13 residues. Trimming took off 0 bases at V and 4 bases at J, with 10 bases between the two ends. The V gene's germline CDR1 is GTSNPN and CDR2 SVGIG (reference sequence). CDR3 residues: CAWSVAGPYEQYF. CDR3 nucleotide sequence: TGTGCCTGGAGTGTAGCGGGCCCTTACGAGCAGTACTTC.

This chain uses TRBV9 with TRBJ1-1; maybe TRBD1 (5 bases). Trimming removed 3 bases at V and 0 bases at J, with 12 bases between. CDR3 size: 15 residues. Germline V lookup: CDR1 SGDLS, CDR2 YYNGEE. CDR3 coding DNA: TGTGCCAGCAGCGGGCCGGGGGTCATGAACACTGAAGCTTTCTTT. Protein sequence: CASSGPGVMNTEAFF. The whole variable domain, remainder taken from reference TRBV9 and TRBJ1-1, is DSGVTQTPKHLITATGQRVTLRCSPRSGDLSVYWYQQSLDQGLQFLIQYYNGEERAKGNILERFSAQQFPDLHSELNLSSLELGDSALYFCASSGPGVMNTEAFFGQGTRLTVV.

This chain links TRBV5-6 with TRBJ1-3, with D uncertain. The germline CDR1 and CDR2 sequences are SGHDT and YYEEEE. The CDR3 consists of 16 residues. V lost 4 bases, J lost 2 bases, and 16 bases lay in between. CDR3 sequence (DNA): TGTGCCAGCAGCGAGGGCCTGCGTTGGACTGGAAACACCATATATTTT. Residues: CASSEGLRWTGNTIYF.

V usage is TRBV19 and J usage is TRBJ2-6; no definite D call. V dropped 5 bases and J dropped 1 base, with 9 bases sitting between them. The CDR3 loop spans 15 amino acids. Looked up from germline, CDR1 is LNHDA and CDR2 is SQIVND (reference sequence). In DNA, the CDR3 is TGTGCCAGTAGTGAGACAATTTCTGGGGCCAACGTCCTGACTTTC. This translates into CASSETISGANVLTF.

This rearrangement joins TRBV4-2 to TRBJ2-7; 9 bases map to TRBD2. V was pared by 1 base and J by 7 bases, with 17 bases of the junction left unmatched. Germline V CDR1 and CDR2: LGHNA, YNFKEQ. The CDR3 contains 18 residues. The CDR3 nucleotides read TGTGCCAGCAGCCAAGGCCTAGCGGGGACCTTTCTACGAGCAGAGCAGTACTTC. Translation gives CASSQGLAGTFLRAEQYF.

V and J are TRBV2 and TRBJ2-7; tentative D call: TRBD2 (7 bases). V was shortened by 3 bases and J by 3 bases, with 21 bases between the two germline ends. The CDR3 runs to 17 residues. CDR1 SNHLY and CDR2 FYNNEI come from the germline V gene. CDR3 amino acids: CASSEGVGGLGGYEQYF. CDR3 DNA: TGTGCCAGCAGTGAGGGGGTCGGGGGGCTCGGGGGCTACGAGCAGTACTTC.

This chain connects TRBV6-6 to TRBJ2-2; 8 bases match TRBD1. The CDR3 length is 15 residues. In germline, CDR1 is MNHNY, CDR2 SVGAGI (reference sequence). Unmatched junction bases numbered 7, after V lost 6 bases and J lost 4 bases. The CDR3 protein is CASRRPGGGTGELFF. The CDR3 nucleotides are TGTGCCAGCAGGCGACCAGGGGGCGGCACCGGGGAGCTGTTTTTT.

The gene calls are TRBV11-2 and TRBJ2-7; no definite D call. V was trimmed by 5 bases and J by 6 bases, leaving 8 bases between them. Looked up from germline, CDR1 is SGHAT and CDR2 is FQNNGV. There are 11 residues in the CDR3. The CDR3 coding sequence is TGTGCCAGCAGCCCCCAGTGCGAGCAGTACTTC. Amino acids: CASSPQCEQYF. Combining the CDR3 with reference TRBV11-2 and TRBJ2-7 gives the whole variable domain EAGVAQSPRYKIIEKRQSVAFWCNPISGHATLYWYQQILGQGPKLLIQFQNNGVVDDSQLPKDRFSAERLKGVDSTLKIQPAKLEDSAVYLCASSPQCEQYFGPGTRLTVT.

This rearrangement joins TRBV28 to TRBJ1-1; 7 nucleotides align to TRBD1. J lost 0 bases, V lost 4 bases, and 8 bases had no gene match. This CDR3 comprises 16 residues. CDR1 and CDR2 (germline): MDHEN, SYDVKM. The CDR3 sequence: CASSSGTALMNTEAFF. CDR3 coding DNA: TGTGCCAGCAGTTCCGGGACAGCTTTAATGAACACTGAAGCTTTCTTT.

This sequence joins TRBV7-9 and TRBJ2-1; the match to TRBD2 covers 7 bases. CDR3 size: 18 residues. CDR1 and CDR2 (germline): SEHNR, FQNEAQ (reference sequence). The trim removed 4 bases at V and 3 bases at J, leaving 15 bases unmatched. CDR3 region: CASSWGLAGTFDYNEQFF. The CDR3 DNA follows: TGTGCCAGCAGCTGGGGGTTAGCGGGCACGTTCGACTACAATGAGCAGTTCTTC.

Only a few counts were recorded for this clone. The chain combines TRBV2 with TRBJ1-5; TRBD1 agrees at 11 bases. CDR3 size: 16 residues. V lost 7 bases, J lost 5 bases, and 10 bases stayed unmatched. Germline V gene lookup returns CDR1 SNHLY and CDR2 FYNNEI. CDR3 protein: CASTEGGQGGDQPQHF. CDR3 nucleotide sequence: TGTGCCAGCACCGAAGGGGGACAGGGGGGTGATCAGCCCCAGCATTTT.

This clone was seen only once. This chain uses TRBV5-1 with TRBJ1-4, with 11 bases aligning to TRBD1. The CDR3 consists of 15 residues. Trimming took 4 bases from V and 7 from J; bases not matched to a gene: 6. Germline loops: CDR1 SGHRS, CDR2 YFSETQ. CDR3 amino acids: CASSPGTGGVEKLFF. As DNA, the CDR3 is TGCGCCAGCAGCCCGGGGACAGGGGGTGTTGAAAAACTGTTTTTT.

J is TRBJ2-5 and V is TRBV4-3; no clear D gene. The CDR3 has 13 amino acids. Trimming left V 1 base short and J 3 bases short, with 6 bases between. Per the germline V gene, CDR1 is LGHNA and CDR2 is YSLEER. The CDR3 nucleotides are TGCGCCAGCAGCCAAGTTCCGGAAGAGACCCAGTACTTC. Residues: CASSQVPEETQYF.

This rearrangement joins TRBV27 to TRBJ1-5, with a tentative D call TRBD1 (6 bases). The CDR3 is 16 amino acids. CDR1 and CDR2 (germline): MNHEY, SMNVEV (reference sequence). V gave up 2 bases and J gave up 8 bases, with 19 bases separating them. The chain's CDR3 is CASSLKYRDLAEPQHF. The DNA for the CDR3 is TGTGCCAGCAGTTTAAAGTACAGGGACCTGGCGGAGCCCCAGCATTTT.